These 32 T cell receptor beta chains were all obtained from the same sample, sequenced in a study of beta chain features in type 1 diabetes. Expressed TCRB transcripts were sequenced, since all the RNA that had been isolated was reverse transcribed. The table came from immunoSEQ multiplex PCR; TCRdb's copy has only in-frame clones and leaves some out. The table lists approximately 470,000 clones, about 29% of them singletons. The specimen was naive CD4+ T cells from blood. The receptor source for this set is a man between 18 and 35 years old in good health.

V and J are TRBV30 and TRBJ1-5, with D unresolved. The CDR3 runs to 15 residues. V dropped 0 bases and J dropped 2 bases, with 11 bases sitting between them. CDR1 is GTSNPN, CDR2 SVGIG, per germline (reference sequence). This CDR3 reads CAWSVSHGRNQPQHF. The DNA for the CDR3 is TGTGCCTGGAGTGTTTCGCATGGGCGCAATCAGCCCCAGCATTTT.

A single count supports this clone. The chain joins TRBV7-2 to TRBJ1-2; no reliable D call. Germline V gene data show CDR1 as SGHTA and CDR2 as FQGNSA. CDR3 length: 14 amino acids. V gave up 0 bases and J gave up 6 bases, with 11 bases separating them. The CDR3 sequence: CASSLALRLDGYTF. CDR3 bases: TGTGCCAGCAGCTTAGCGCTTCGGCTGGATGGCTACACCTTC.

The sample holds a few counts of this clone. The genes are TRBV29-1 and TRBJ2-5; no clear D gene. Per germline, CDR1 SQVTM and CDR2 ANQGSEA. Trimming cost V 7 bases and J 2 bases, with 11 bases left between them. The CDR3 spans 12 residues. The CDR3 DNA sequence: TGCAGCGGTGCCCTGATTCAAGAGACCCAGTACTTC. Translated, it gives CSGALIQETQYF.

This clone has just a few counts. The J gene is TRBJ2-3, the V gene TRBV18; D call uncertain. CDR1 and CDR2 (germline): KGHSH, LQKENI. The V and J ends lost 3 bases and 0 bases respectively, with 10 bases between them. This CDR3 is built from 15 residues. DNA of the CDR3: TGTGCCAGCTCACCTCTCAAAGGCAGCACAGATACGCAGTATTTT. It encodes CASSPLKGSTDTQYF.

There are a few counts of this clone. The chain employs TRBV27 and TRBJ2-7, with D tentatively TRBD1 or TRBD2 (7 bases each). From germline, CDR1 is MNHEY and CDR2 SMNVEV (reference sequence). The CDR3 loop spans 15 amino acids. Trimming stripped 5 bases from V and 4 bases from J, with 18 bases between. The CDR3: CASSRGRGLAYEQYF. The CDR3 DNA reads TGTGCCAGCAGTCGTGGGAGGGGGCTGGCGTACGAGCAGTACTTC.

Concerning this clone: The sample has other DNA sequences that encode this CDR3 too. This sequence joins TRBV18 and TRBJ2-3, with 9 nucleotides matching TRBD2. V lost 2 bases and J lost 3; bases outside the gene matches: 3. This CDR3 has 15 amino acids. Germline V CDR1 and CDR2: KGHSH, LQKENI. The CDR3 sequence is CASSPISGSTDTQYF. In DNA, the CDR3 is TGTGCCAGCTCACCAATTAGCGGGAGTACAGATACGCAGTATTTT.

V is TRBV29-1 and J is TRBJ2-1; D not certain. V was pared by 2 bases and J by 7 bases, with 9 bases between. This CDR3 comprises 12 residues. Germline values: CDR1 SQVTM, CDR2 ANQGSEA. The CDR3 here is CSVESQPNEQFF. CDR3 nucleotides: TGCAGCGTTGAATCCCAGCCTAATGAGCAGTTCTTC.

The gene calls are TRBV30 and TRBJ2-1, with D possibly matching TRBD2 (6 bases). The CDR3 totals 15 residues. V shed 1 base and J shed 0 bases, with 10 bases lying between them. CDR1 is GTSNPN, CDR2 SVGIG, per germline (reference sequence). The CDR3 DNA follows: TGTGCCTGGAGTGGGAGGGTTAGCTCCTACAATGAGCAGTTCTTC. It translates to CAWSGRVSSYNEQFF.

In DNA, the CDR3 is TGTGCCAGCAGCCAAGAAAGGTTGGGACTGACATCCTACGAGCAGTACTTC. Its protein product is CASSQERLGLTSYEQYF. The chain combines TRBV14 with TRBJ2-7; a weak D match, TRBD2 (6 bases). The CDR3 covers 17 residues. Trimming took 0 bases from V and 1 from J, leaving 16 bases between them. Germline V gene data show CDR1 as SGHDN and CDR2 as FVKESK.

This clone was seen a few times. The chain couples TRBV19 to TRBJ2-3; D tentatively reads TRBD1 or TRBD2 (5 bases each). This CDR3 region has 15 residues. V was clipped by 3 bases and J by 2 bases, with 12 bases between them. CDR1 is LNHDA and CDR2 is SQIVND in the germline V gene (reference sequence). CDR3 DNA: TGTGCCAGTAGTATCTCGGGGCAGAACACAGATACGCAGTATTTT. Its translation is CASSISGQNTDTQYF.

This clone was picked up a small number of times. The V call is TRBV7-2, the J call TRBJ2-7; TRBD1 matches 8 bases. V shed 1 base and J 7 bases; nucleotides not matched to a gene: 9. Germline lookup yields CDR1 SGHTA and CDR2 FQGNSA. The CDR3 is 15 residues long. Here the CDR3 reads CASSLVGQGTLEQYF. DNA for the CDR3: TGTGCCAGCAGCTTAGTTGGACAGGGAACTTTGGAGCAGTACTTC. The variable domain in full, with the rest retrieved from reference TRBV7-2 and TRBJ2-7, is GAGVSQSPSNKVTEKGKDVELRCDPISGHTALYWYRQSLGQGLEFLIYFQGNSAPDKSGLPSDRFSAERTGGSVSTLTIQRTQQEDSAVYLCASSLVGQGTLEQYFGPGTRLTVT.

This clone occurred a few times. This chain links TRBV2 with TRBJ2-1, with TRBD2 as a possible D gene (5 bases). Germline lookup yields CDR1 SNHLY and CDR2 FYNNEI. V lost 7 bases and J 2 bases, leaving 9 bases between the germline ends. The CDR3 has 13 amino acids. This chain's CDR3 is CASTRGTYNEQFF. The CDR3 DNA is TGTGCCAGCACTCGGGGAACCTACAATGAGCAGTTCTTC.

The CDR3 DNA is TGTGCCAGCAGTTACGACGGCTCCTACGAGCAGTACTTC. This translates into CASSYDGSYEQYF. J is TRBJ2-7 and V is TRBV6-5; D is unclear. Germline assignment: CDR1 MNHEY and CDR2 SVGAGI. V shed 2 bases and J shed 0 bases, with 5 bases lying between them. The CDR3 has 13 amino acids.

This chain connects TRBV20-1 to TRBJ2-1; tentative D call: TRBD2 (5 bases). CDR3 length: 11 amino acids. Germline V gene sequence: CDR1 DFQATT, CDR2 SNEGSKA (reference sequence). Trimming pared 5 bases from V and 8 bases from J, leaving 10 bases between. The CDR3 sequence: CSASGGHEQFF. The CDR3 bases are TGCAGTGCTTCGGGCGGGCATGAGCAGTTCTTC.

The chain links TRBV7-2 to TRBJ2-7, with a possible D match to TRBD2 (6 bases). The CDR3 has 15 residues. Germline V gene lookup returns CDR1 SGHTA and CDR2 FQGNSA. V lost 5 bases, J lost 4 bases, and 18 bases lay in between. The CDR3 DNA is TGTGCCAGCAGCCCCCGACGGGAGCTAACGTACGAGCAGTACTTC. The encoded protein is CASSPRRELTYEQYF.

The J gene is TRBJ1-2, the V gene TRBV30; no reliable D call. Between the trimmed V and J ends, which lost 3 bases and 7 bases, there was a span of 15 bases. The CDR3 runs to 13 residues. Germline-derived CDR1 and CDR2 are GTSNPN and SVGIG (reference sequence). DNA of the CDR3: TGTGCCTGGAGGTCTCAGGCCAATTCTGGCTACACCTTC. Amino acids: CAWRSQANSGYTF.

This chain connects TRBV5-4 to TRBJ2-2; 8 bases are shared with TRBD2. CDR3 length: 16 residues. Trimming removed 1 base from V and 1 base from J; junction bases left unmatched: 3. Germline CDR1 is SGHNT and CDR2 is YYREEE (reference sequence). CDR3 DNA sequence: TGTGCCAGCAGCTTGCTTGCGGGAGGGAACACCGGGGAGCTGTTTTTT. Its translation is CASSLLAGGNTGELFF. Drawing the rest from reference TRBV5-4 and TRBJ2-2, the complete variable domain is ETGVTQSPTHLIKTRGQQVTLRCSSQSGHNTVSWYQQALGQGPQFIFQYYREEENGRGNFPPRFSGLQFPNYSSELNVNALELDDSALYLCASSLLAGGNTGELFFGEGSRLTVL.

The V call is TRBV28, the J call TRBJ1-2; no definite D call. The CDR3 has 11 amino acids. CDR1 MDHEN and CDR2 SYDVKM come from the germline V gene. The V end lost 5 bases, the J end lost 3 bases, and 4 bases lay between the germline ends. This CDR3 reads CASSQDYGYTF. In DNA, the CDR3 is TGTGCCAGCAGTCAGGACTATGGCTACACCTTC.

Written as DNA, the CDR3 is TGTGCCAGCAGTAGACTTGACAACACTGAAGCTTTCTTT. The encoded protein is CASSRLDNTEAFF. The rearrangement uses TRBV27 and TRBJ1-1; D is uncertain. Trimming took off 5 bases at V and 2 bases at J, with 9 bases between the two ends. The CDR3 contains 13 residues. Germline CDR1 and CDR2: MNHEY and SMNVEV (reference sequence).

This clone came up a few times. The chain recombines TRBV30 with TRBJ2-3; TRBD2 is a possible D gene (5 bases). Germline lookup yields CDR1 GTSNPN and CDR2 SVGIG (reference sequence). Trimming removed 6 bases from V and 2 bases from J, with 18 bases in between. This CDR3 has 15 residues. The DNA of the CDR3 is TGTGCCTGTGGGCCCCTAGCTGGCCCCACAGATACGCAGTATTTT. Amino acids: CACGPLAGPTDTQYF.

The chain is built from TRBV29-1 and TRBJ2-3; 7 bases map to TRBD2. The germline V gene has CDR1 SQVTM and CDR2 ANQGSEA. V trimming: 7 bases; J trimming: 2 bases; junction bases outside the gene matches: 3. The CDR3 covers 12 residues. DNA for the CDR3: TGCAGCGAAGGGACTAACACAGATACGCAGTATTTT. This encodes CSEGTNTDTQYF.

The chain links TRBV30 to TRBJ2-7, with TRBD2 matching over 14 bases. Losses at the gene ends were 5 bases for V and 6 bases for J; bases not matched to a gene: 6. Germline CDR1 and CDR2: GTSNPN and SVGIG (reference sequence). The CDR3 is 14 amino acids. The CDR3 sequence: CAWDGTSGSPEQYF. For the CDR3, the DNA is TGTGCCTGGGACGGGACTAGCGGGAGCCCCGAGCAGTACTTC.

Written as DNA, the CDR3 is TGTGCCAGCAGCCAAGAAGTCCTCAGTACAGATACGCAGTATTTT. Translating it yields CASSQEVLSTDTQYF. The chain uses TRBV4-2 and TRBJ2-3; D remains ambiguous. Germline CDR1 is LGHNA and CDR2 is YNFKEQ. V shed 0 bases and J shed 3 bases, with 10 bases lying between them. The CDR3 totals 15 residues.

Only a few counts were recorded for this clone. The V gene is TRBV6-5, the J gene TRBJ2-1; the D gene is possibly TRBD2 (7 bases). The germline gives CDR1 MNHEY, CDR2 SVGAGI. The CDR3 is made up of 16 amino acids. Trimming shortened V by 3 bases and J by 3 bases, and 15 bases separated the two germline ends. The chain's CDR3 is CASSYGGALLYNEQFF. DNA for the CDR3: TGTGCCAGCAGTTATGGGGGGGCCCTCCTCTACAATGAGCAGTTCTTC.

The CDR3 bases are TGCGCCAGCAGCTTGATAGGAGGGACGAACTATGGCTACACCTTC. It codes for CASSLIGGTNYGYTF. The chain recombines TRBV5-1 with TRBJ1-2, with D perhaps matching TRBD1 (5 bases). Between the trimmed V and J ends, which lost 1 base and 2 bases, there was a span of 12 bases. Germline CDR1 and CDR2: SGHRS and YFSETQ. The CDR3 is 15 residues long.

In its sample, this clone was seen a few times. The J gene is TRBJ1-2, the V gene TRBV29-1, with D possibly being TRBD1 (5 bases). CDR1 is SQVTM and CDR2 is ANQGSEA in the germline V gene. The V and J ends lost 6 bases and 1 base respectively, with 12 bases between them. The CDR3 length is 13 residues. CDR3 sequence (DNA): TGCAGCGTACAGGTCCCCCTTAACTATGGCTACACCTTC. As protein: CSVQVPLNYGYTF.

This clone came up a few times. The chain employs TRBV19 and TRBJ2-1; D remains ambiguous. Germline-derived CDR1 and CDR2 are LNHDA and SQIVND (reference sequence). V was pared by 3 bases and J by 1 base, with 7 bases between. CDR3 size: 14 residues. The CDR3 sequence: CASSIAHSYNEQFF. CDR3 coding DNA: TGTGCCAGTAGTATTGCGCATTCCTACAATGAGCAGTTCTTC.

The V gene is TRBV9, the J gene TRBJ2-7, with 13 bases that match TRBD2. CDR3 length: 14 residues. The germline V gene has CDR1 SGDLS and CDR2 YYNGEE. With V trimmed by 3 bases and J by 3 bases, 0 bases remained unmatched. The CDR3 protein is CASSGLAGGYEQYF. In DNA form, the CDR3 reads TGTGCCAGCAGCGGACTAGCGGGAGGCTACGAGCAGTACTTC.

This sequence joins TRBV30 and TRBJ1-4; 8 nucleotides line up with TRBD1. After removal of 1 base from V and 8 bases from J, the junction contained 9 bases not matched to a gene. This CDR3 is built from 15 residues. Germline V gives CDR1 GTSNPN, CDR2 SVGIG (reference sequence). The CDR3 reads CAWSARTGPGEKLFF. The CDR3 bases are TGTGCCTGGAGTGCCCGGACAGGGCCTGGGGAAAAACTGTTTTTT. Using reference TRBV30 and TRBJ1-4 for the parts outside the CDR3, the full variable domain is SQTIHQWPATLVQPVGSPLSLECTVEGTSNPNLYWYRQAAGRGLQLLFYSVGIGQISSEVPQNLSASRPQDRQFILSSKKLLLSDSGFYLCAWSARTGPGEKLFFGSGTQLSVL.

This clone appeared a few times. The CDR3 spells CASSQEPQGGSYNEQFF. CDR3 in DNA: TGCGCCAGCAGCCAAGAGCCGCAGGGGGGCTCCTACAATGAGCAGTTCTTC. The V call is TRBV4-3, the J call TRBJ2-1; the D gene is possibly TRBD1 (7 bases). Germline V lookup: CDR1 LGHNA, CDR2 YSLEER. CDR3 length: 17 amino acids. Trimming left V 0 bases short and J 0 bases short, with 12 bases between.

The V call is TRBV7-2, the J call TRBJ2-7; 10 bases are shared with TRBD2. With 5 bases clipped from V and 4 bases from J, the junction kept 8 bases outside the gene matches. CDR1 SGHTA and CDR2 FQGNSA come from the germline V gene. The length of the CDR3 is 15 residues. CDR3 in amino acids: CASSRGAGGQYEQYF. CDR3 DNA: TGTGCCAGCAGCCGAGGAGCGGGAGGGCAATACGAGCAGTACTTC.

This clone was counted a few times. The same CDR3 is also encoded by other DNA sequences in this sample. The chain couples TRBV30 to TRBJ2-7; no clear D. With 1 base removed from V and 1 base from J, the gap between germline ends came to 8 bases. In germline, CDR1 is GTSNPN, CDR2 SVGIG (reference sequence). This CDR3 spans 13 amino acids. The CDR3 DNA follows: TGTGCCTGGAGTGCAGGACGGTCCTACGAGCAGTACTTC. Protein: CAWSAGRSYEQYF.